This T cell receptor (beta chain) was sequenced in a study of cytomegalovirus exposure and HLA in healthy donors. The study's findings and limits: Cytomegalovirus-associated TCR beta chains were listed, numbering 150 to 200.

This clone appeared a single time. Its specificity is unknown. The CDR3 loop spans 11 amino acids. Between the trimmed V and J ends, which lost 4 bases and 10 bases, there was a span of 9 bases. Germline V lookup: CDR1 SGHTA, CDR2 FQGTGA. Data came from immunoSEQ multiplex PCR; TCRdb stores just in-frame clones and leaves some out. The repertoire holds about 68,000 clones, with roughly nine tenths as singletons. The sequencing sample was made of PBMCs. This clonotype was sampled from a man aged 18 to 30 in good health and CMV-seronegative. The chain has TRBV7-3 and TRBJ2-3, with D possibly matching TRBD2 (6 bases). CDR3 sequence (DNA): TGTGCCAGCAGCTCGGGAGTCTCGCAGTATTTT. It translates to CASSSGVSQYF. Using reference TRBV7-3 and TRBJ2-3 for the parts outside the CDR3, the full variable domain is GAGVSQTPSNKVTEKGKYVELRCDPISGHTALYWYRQSLGQGPEFLIYFQGTGAADDSGLPNDRFFAVRPEGSVSTLKIQRTERGDSAVYLCASSSGVSQYFGPGTRLTVL.